This T cell receptor beta chain was sequenced during a study of shared clonotypes between healthy human individuals. Across the whole study: Each donor had three CD4 naive, three CD4 memory, two CD8 naive and one CD8 memory plate.

V lost 4 bases, J lost 7 bases, and 14 bases lay in between. The CDR3 sequence is 14 residues long. In germline, CDR1 is SGHVS, CDR2 FQNEAQ. CD8 cells classed as naive were CD45RO-negative and positively selected for CCR7, excluding terminally differentiated effector memory CD45RA+ cells. Donors were Caucasian adults residing in Nashville, Tennessee, USA. Only in-frame clones appear in the TCRdb table, and some are missing; sequencing was by immunoSEQ multiplex PCR. The sample yields millions of clones, more than 85% seen once. This receptor was obtained from a man between 18 and 35 years old in good health. Some clones in this sample may be carry-over from other donors' samples. The source material was naive CD8+ T cells from PBMCs. The chain combines TRBV7-8 with TRBJ2-4; D unclear. The CDR3 is CASSSPYGWNIQYF. As DNA, the CDR3 is TGTGCCAGCAGCTCACCCTACGGATGGAACATTCAGTACTTC. Together with reference TRBV7-8 and TRBJ2-4, the CDR3 gives the full variable domain: GAGVSQSPRYKVAKRGQDVALRCDPISGHVSLFWYQQALGQGPEFLTYFQNEAQLDKSGLPSDRFFAERPEGSVSTLKIQRTQQEDSAVYLCASSSPYGWNIQYFGAGTRLSVL.